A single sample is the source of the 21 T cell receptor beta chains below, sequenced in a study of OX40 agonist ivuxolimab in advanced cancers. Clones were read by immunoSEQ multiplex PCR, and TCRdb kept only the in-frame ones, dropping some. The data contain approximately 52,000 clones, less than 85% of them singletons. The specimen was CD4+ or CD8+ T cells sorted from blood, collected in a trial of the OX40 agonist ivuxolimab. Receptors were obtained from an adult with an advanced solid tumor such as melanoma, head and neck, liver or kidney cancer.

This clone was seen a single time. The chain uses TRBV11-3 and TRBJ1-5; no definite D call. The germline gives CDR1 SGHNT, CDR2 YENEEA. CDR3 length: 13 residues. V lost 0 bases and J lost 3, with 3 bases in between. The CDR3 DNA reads TGTGCCAGCAGCTTAGAGCCCAATCAGCCCCAGCATTTT. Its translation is CASSLEPNQPQHF.

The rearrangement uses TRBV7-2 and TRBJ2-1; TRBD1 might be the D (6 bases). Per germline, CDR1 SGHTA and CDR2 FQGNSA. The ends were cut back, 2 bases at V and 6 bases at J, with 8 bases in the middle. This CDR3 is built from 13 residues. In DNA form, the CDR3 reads TGTGCCAGCAGCTTAAACAGGGTCAATGAGCAGTTCTTC. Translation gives CASSLNRVNEQFF. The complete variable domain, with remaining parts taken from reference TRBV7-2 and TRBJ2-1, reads GAGVSQSPSNKVTEKGKDVELRCDPISGHTALYWYRQSLGQGLEFLIYFQGNSAPDKSGLPSDRFSAERTGGSVSTLTIQRTQQEDSAVYLCASSLNRVNEQFFGPGTRLTVL.

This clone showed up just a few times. CDR3 sequence (DNA): TGTGCCATCAGTGATCGGCTATCCGGGGAGCTGTTTTTT. Residues: CAISDRLSGELFF. The rearrangement joins TRBV10-3 to TRBJ2-2, with unresolved D. Trimming took 3 bases from V and 6 from J, leaving 8 bases between them. This CDR3 spans 13 amino acids. Germline V gene data show CDR1 as ENHRY and CDR2 as SYGVKD.

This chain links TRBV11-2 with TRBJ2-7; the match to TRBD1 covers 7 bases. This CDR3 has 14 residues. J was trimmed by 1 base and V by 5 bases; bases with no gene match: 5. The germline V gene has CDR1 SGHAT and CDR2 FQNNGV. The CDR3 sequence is CASSPGQLSYEQYF. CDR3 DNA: TGTGCCAGCAGCCCGGGACAGTTATCCTACGAGCAGTACTTC. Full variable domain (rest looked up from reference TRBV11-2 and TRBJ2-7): EAGVAQSPRYKIIEKRQSVAFWCNPISGHATLYWYQQILGQGPKLLIQFQNNGVVDDSQLPKDRFSAERLKGVDSTLKIQPAKLEDSAVYLCASSPGQLSYEQYFGPGTRLTVT.

CDR3 sequence: CAISDSRSYEQYF. For the CDR3, the DNA is TGTGCCATCAGTGATAGCAGAAGCTACGAGCAGTACTTC. The V and J genes are TRBV10-3 and TRBJ2-7; D not certain. The V gene lost 3 bases and the J gene lost 3 bases, with 9 bases spanning the gap. The germline V gene has CDR1 ENHRY and CDR2 SYGVKD. This CDR3 is built from 13 residues.

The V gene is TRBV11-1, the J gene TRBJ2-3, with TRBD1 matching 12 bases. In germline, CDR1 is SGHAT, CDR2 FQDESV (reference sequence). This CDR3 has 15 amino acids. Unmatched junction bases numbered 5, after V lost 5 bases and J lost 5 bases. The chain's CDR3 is CASSRGTGGRDTQYF. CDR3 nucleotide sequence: TGTGCCAGCAGCCGTGGGACAGGGGGCAGAGATACGCAGTATTTT.

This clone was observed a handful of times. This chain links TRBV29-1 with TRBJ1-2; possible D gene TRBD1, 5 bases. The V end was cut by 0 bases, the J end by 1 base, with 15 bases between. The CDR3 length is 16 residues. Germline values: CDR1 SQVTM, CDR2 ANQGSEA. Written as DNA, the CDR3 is TGCAGCGTTGAAGATCCGCGCGGTGGGGGTAACTATGGCTACACCTTC. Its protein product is CSVEDPRGGGNYGYTF.

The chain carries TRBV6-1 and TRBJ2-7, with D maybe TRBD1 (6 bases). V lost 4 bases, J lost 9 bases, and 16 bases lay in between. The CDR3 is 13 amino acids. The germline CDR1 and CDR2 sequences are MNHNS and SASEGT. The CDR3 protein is CASSVDSQFVQYF. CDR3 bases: TGTGCCAGCAGTGTGGACAGCCAGTTTGTGCAGTACTTC.

CDR3 region: CAINRQGSTEAFF. In nucleotides, the CDR3 is TGTGCCATCAATAGACAGGGTTCAACTGAAGCTTTCTTT. This chain links TRBV10-3 with TRBJ1-1; 7 nucleotides match TRBD1. Germline V lookup: CDR1 ENHRY, CDR2 SYGVKD. Trimming removed 7 bases from V and 5 bases from J; junction bases left unmatched: 7. The CDR3 has 13 residues.

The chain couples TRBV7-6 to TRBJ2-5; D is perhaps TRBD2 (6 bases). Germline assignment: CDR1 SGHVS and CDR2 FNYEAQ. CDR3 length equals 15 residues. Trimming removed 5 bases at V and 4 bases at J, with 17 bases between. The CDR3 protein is CASSPPGGLRETQYF. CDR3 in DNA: TGTGCCAGCAGCCCACCCGGGGGTTTAAGAGAGACCCAGTACTTC. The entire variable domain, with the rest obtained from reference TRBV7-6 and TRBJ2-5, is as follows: GAGVSQSPRYKVTKRGQDVALRCDPISGHVSLYWYRQALGQGPEFLTYFNYEAQQDKSGLPNDRFSAERPEGSISTLTIQRTEQRDSAMYRCASSPPGGLRETQYFGPGTRLLVL.

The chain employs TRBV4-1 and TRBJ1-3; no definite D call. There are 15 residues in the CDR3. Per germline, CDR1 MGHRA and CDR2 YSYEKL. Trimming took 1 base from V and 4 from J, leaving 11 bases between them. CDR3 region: CASSQVALEGNTIYF. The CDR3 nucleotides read TGCGCCAGCAGCCAAGTGGCCCTGGAAGGAAACACCATATATTTT.

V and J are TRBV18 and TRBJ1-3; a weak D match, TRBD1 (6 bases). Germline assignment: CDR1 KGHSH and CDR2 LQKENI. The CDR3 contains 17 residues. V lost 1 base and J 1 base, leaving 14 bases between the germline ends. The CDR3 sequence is CASSPQDSSGSGNTIYF. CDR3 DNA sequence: TGTGCCAGCTCACCACAGGACAGTTCTGGGTCTGGAAACACCATATATTTT.

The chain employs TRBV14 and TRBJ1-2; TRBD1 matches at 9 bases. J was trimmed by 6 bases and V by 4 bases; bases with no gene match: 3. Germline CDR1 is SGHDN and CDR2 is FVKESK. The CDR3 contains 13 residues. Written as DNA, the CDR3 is TGTGCCAGCAGCCTTGGGACAGGGCATGGCTACACCTTC. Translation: CASSLGTGHGYTF.

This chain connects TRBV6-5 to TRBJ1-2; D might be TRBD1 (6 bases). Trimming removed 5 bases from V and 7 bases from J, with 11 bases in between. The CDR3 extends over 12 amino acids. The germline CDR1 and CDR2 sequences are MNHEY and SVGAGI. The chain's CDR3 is CASSKGERGYTF. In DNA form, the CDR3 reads TGTGCCAGCAGTAAGGGGGAGCGTGGCTACACCTTC.

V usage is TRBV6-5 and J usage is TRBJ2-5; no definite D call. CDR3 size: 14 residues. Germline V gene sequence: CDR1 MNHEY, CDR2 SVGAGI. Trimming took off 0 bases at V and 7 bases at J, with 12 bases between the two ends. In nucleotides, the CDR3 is TGTGCCAGCAGTTACTCGAGACGAGAAGGGACCCAGTACTTC. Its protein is CASSYSRREGTQYF.

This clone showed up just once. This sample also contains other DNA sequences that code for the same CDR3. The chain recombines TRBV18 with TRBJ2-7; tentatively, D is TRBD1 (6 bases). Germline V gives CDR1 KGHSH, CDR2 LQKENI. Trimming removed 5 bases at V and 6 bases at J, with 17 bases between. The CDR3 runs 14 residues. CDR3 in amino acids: CASSDTGQGIEQYF. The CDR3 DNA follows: TGTGCCAGCTCAGACACGGGGCAGGGGATCGAGCAGTACTTC. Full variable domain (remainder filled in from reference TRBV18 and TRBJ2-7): NAGVMQNPRHLVRRRGQEARLRCSPMKGHSHVYWYRQLPEEGLKFMVYLQKENIIDESGMPKERFSAEFPKEGPSILRIQQVVRGDSAAYFCASSDTGQGIEQYFGPGTRLTVT.

CDR3 sequence: CASSYLLDYGYTF. Here the CDR3 DNA reads TGTGCCAGCAGTTATCTCCTCGACTATGGCTACACCTTC. The chain joins TRBV6-6 to TRBJ1-2; D unclear. The CDR3 is made up of 13 amino acids. Trimming cost V 3 bases and J 3 bases, with 8 bases left between them. Germline V gives CDR1 MNHNY, CDR2 SVGAGI (reference sequence).

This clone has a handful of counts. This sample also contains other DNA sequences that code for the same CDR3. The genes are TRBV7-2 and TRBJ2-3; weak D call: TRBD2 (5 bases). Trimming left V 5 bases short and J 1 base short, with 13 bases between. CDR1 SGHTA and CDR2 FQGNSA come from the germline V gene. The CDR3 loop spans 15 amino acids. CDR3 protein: CASSPDSLGTDTQYF. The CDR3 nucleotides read TGTGCCAGCAGCCCGGACTCTCTAGGCACAGATACGCAGTATTTT.

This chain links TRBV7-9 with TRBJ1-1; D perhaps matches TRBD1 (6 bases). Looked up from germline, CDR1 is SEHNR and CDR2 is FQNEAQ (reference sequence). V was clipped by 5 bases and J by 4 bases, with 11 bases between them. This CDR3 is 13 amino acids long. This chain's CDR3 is CASSPQGTTEAFF. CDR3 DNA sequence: TGTGCCAGCAGCCCACAGGGAACCACTGAAGCTTTCTTT.

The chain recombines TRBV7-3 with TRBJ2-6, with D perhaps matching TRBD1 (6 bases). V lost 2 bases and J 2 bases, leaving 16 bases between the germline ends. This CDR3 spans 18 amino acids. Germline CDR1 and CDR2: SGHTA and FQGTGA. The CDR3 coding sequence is TGTGCCAGCAGCTTACGTTCACAGGGCCAGGCTGGGGCCAACGTCCTGACTTTC. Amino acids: CASSLRSQGQAGANVLTF.

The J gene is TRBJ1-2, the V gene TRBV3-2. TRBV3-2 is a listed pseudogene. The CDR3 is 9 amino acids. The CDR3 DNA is TGTGCCAGCAGCCAAGTCTACACCTTC. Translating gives CASSQVYTF.